The source of this TCR beta chain is a study of T cell repertoires in cytomegalovirus infection. Study summary: The authors relied on CMV epitopes, both recently identified HLA-C-restricted and well-studied HLA-B-restricted. From public TCR beta signatures came an indication of both CMV infection and matching HLA type. Whole-study findings and limits: Within the response measured ex vivo, HLA-C-restricted CMV-specific TCR beta clonotypes were dominant. Cumulative frequency of public TCR beta families picked out carriers of CMV plus the relevant HLA.

This clonotype has just one count. Its antigen is unidentified. The CDR3 length is 11 residues. V was pared by 6 bases and J by 3 bases, with 8 bases between. The germline gives CDR1 DFQATT, CDR2 SNEGSKA (reference sequence). MiXCR, run by TCRdb on the reads, gives a single entry per CDR3 protein. This sample has approximately 730,000 distinct CDR3 sequences, with under 35% found just once. The genes are TRBV20-1 and TRBJ1-1; D gene ambiguous. The sequence was collected from a human donor in good health (CMV status not recorded). Some clones in this sample may be carry-over from other donors' samples. The source material was cultured CD8+ T cells from PBMCs, sampled from culture after CMV antigen stimulation. CDR3 coding DNA: TGCAGTGCGGACGGACACACTGAAGCTTTCTTT. It yields the protein CSADGHTEAFF.